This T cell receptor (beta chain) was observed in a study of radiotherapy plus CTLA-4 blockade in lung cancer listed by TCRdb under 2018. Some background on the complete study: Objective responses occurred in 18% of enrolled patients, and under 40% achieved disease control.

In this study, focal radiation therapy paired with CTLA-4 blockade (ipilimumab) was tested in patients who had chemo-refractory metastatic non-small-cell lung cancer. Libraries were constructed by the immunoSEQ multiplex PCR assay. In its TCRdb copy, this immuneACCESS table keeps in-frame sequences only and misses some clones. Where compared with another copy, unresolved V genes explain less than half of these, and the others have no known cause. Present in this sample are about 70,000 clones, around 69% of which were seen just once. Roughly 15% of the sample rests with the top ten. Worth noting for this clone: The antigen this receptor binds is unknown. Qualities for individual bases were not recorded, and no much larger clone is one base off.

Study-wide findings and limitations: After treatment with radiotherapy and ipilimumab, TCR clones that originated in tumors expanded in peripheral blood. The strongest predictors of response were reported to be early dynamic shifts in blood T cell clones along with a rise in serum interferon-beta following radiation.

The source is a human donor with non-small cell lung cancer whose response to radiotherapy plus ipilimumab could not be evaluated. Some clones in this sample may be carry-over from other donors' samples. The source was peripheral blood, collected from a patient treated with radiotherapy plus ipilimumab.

At the DNA level, the sequence is TGTGCCAGCAGCCTATTCGAACAGGGGGGCTATGGCTACACCTTC. The resulting protein is CASSLFEQGGYGYTF. The V gene is TRBV5-8 and the J gene is TRBJ1-2, and TRBD1 aligns with 8 junction nucleotides. Based on the germline V gene, the CDR1 and CDR2 sequences are SGHTS and YDEGEE. V is cut back by 4 bases and J by 4 bases, with 9 bases in the junction unmatched. Taken from cysteine to phenylalanine, the CDR3 has 15 residues. Only the CDR3 part of the read is kept: 45 bases, read in frame from the first base. With the portions outside the CDR3 filled from the reference TRBV5-8 and TRBJ1-2 genes, the complete variable region becomes EAGVTQSPTHLIKTRGQQATLRCSPISGHTSVYWYQQALGLGLQFLLWYDEGEERNRGNFPPRFSGRQFPNYSSELNVNALELEDSALYLCASSLFEQGGYGYTFGSGTRLTVV.